Shown below are 13 T cell receptor beta chains from a single sample sequenced in a study of blood T cell repertoires in COVID-19. Only in-frame clones appear in the TCRdb table, and some are missing; sequencing was by immunoSEQ multiplex PCR. This table holds about 47,000 clones, about nine tenths found once. Specimen: peripheral blood. These receptors were collected from a man older than 75 with active or convalescent COVID-19.

The chain is built from TRBV12-3 or TRBV12-4 and TRBJ2-7; D is perhaps TRBD2 (6 bases). V lost 3 bases to trimming and J lost 4 bases, with 7 bases between them. The CDR3 length is 12 residues. The CDR3 DNA follows: TGTGCCAGCAGTTTTGGGGGGTACGAGCAGTACTTC. Its translation: CASSFGGYEQYF.

The J gene is TRBJ1-5, the V gene TRBV19; D unresolved. This CDR3 is built from 15 residues. Germline loops: CDR1 LNHDA, CDR2 SQIVND (reference sequence). The V end lost 3 bases, the J end lost 4 bases, and 13 bases lay between the germline ends. CDR3: CASSIGGSLNQPQHF. CDR3 nucleotide sequence: TGTGCCAGTAGTATTGGCGGGTCCCTTAATCAGCCCCAGCATTTT.

The genes are TRBV5-1 and TRBJ2-7; 7 bases line up with TRBD1. The CDR3 has 13 residues. The germline V gene encodes CDR1 SGHRS and CDR2 YFSETQ. The trim removed 3 bases at V and 5 bases at J, leaving 5 bases unmatched. The DNA for the CDR3 is TGCGCCAGCAGCTCCGGACAGGCCCACGAGCAGTACTTC. Protein: CASSSGQAHEQYF.

The V gene is TRBV9, the J gene TRBJ2-1; 7 bases are a match to TRBD2. V dropped 0 bases and J dropped 10; count of bases not matched to a gene: 4. The germline V gene encodes CDR1 SGDLS and CDR2 YYNGEE. The CDR3 has 13 amino acids. CDR3 DNA sequence: TGTGCCAGCAGCGTAGACCGGGGGGACGAGCAGTTCTTC. Translating it yields CASSVDRGDEQFF.

This chain joins TRBV30 and TRBJ1-3, with no clear D. The CDR3 is 13 residues long. From germline, CDR1 is GTSNPN and CDR2 SVGIG (reference sequence). Trimming pared 4 bases from V and 3 bases from J, leaving 10 bases between. This CDR3 reads CAWNDQVGNTIYF. In nucleotides, the CDR3 is TGTGCCTGGAACGATCAGGTTGGAAACACCATATATTTT.

The chain has TRBV21-1 and TRBJ2-7; TRBD2, the D gene given by the table, was not confirmed from the DNA. TRBV21-1 is marked as a pseudogene. CDR3 length: 11 amino acids. The CDR3 sequence: CATSRGQGQYF. The DNA of the CDR3 is TGTGCCACCTCGCGGGGCCAAGGGCAGTACTTC.

V and J are TRBV5-6 and TRBJ1-4; the D gene is possibly TRBD1 (5 bases). Germline values: CDR1 SGHDT, CDR2 YYEEEE. CDR3 size: 13 residues. V lost 1 base and J 7 bases, leaving 8 bases between the germline ends. The CDR3 loop is CASSLPGPEKLFF. CDR3 in DNA: TGTGCCAGCAGCTTGCCAGGGCCTGAAAAACTGTTTTTT.

The chain joins TRBV6-2 or TRBV6-3 to TRBJ2-6; D gene ambiguous. Germline CDR1 and CDR2: MNHEY and SVGEGT. The CDR3 spans 16 residues. Between the trimmed V and J ends, which lost 4 bases and 2 bases, there was a span of 12 bases. The CDR3 DNA sequence: TGTGCCAGCAGTTGGGCCCGACGCCCTGGGGCCAACGTCCTGACTTTC. This encodes CASSWARRPGANVLTF.

The gene calls are TRBV6-5 and TRBJ1-4; D is ambiguous. Germline loops: CDR1 MNHEY, CDR2 SVGAGI. V lost 5 bases and J 8 bases, leaving 18 bases between the germline ends. The CDR3 spans 15 residues. CDR3 sequence: CASSQTLVGGEKLFF. CDR3 nucleotide sequence: TGTGCCAGCAGTCAGACTTTGGTGGGTGGAGAAAAACTGTTTTTT.

The chain couples TRBV19 to TRBJ1-5; TRBD1 matches 11 bases. Germline-derived CDR1 and CDR2 are LNHDA and SQIVND (reference sequence). V shed 7 bases, J shed 9 bases, and the junction held 11 bases outside the gene matches. The CDR3 consists of 15 residues. CDR3 in amino acids: CASTPGQGGRGPQHF. CDR3 DNA sequence: TGTGCCAGTACCCCGGGACAGGGGGGCCGGGGGCCCCAGCATTTT.

The chain carries TRBV5-5 and TRBJ2-7, with 7 bases fitting TRBD2. V shed 4 bases, J shed 7 bases, and the junction held 14 bases outside the gene matches. CDR3 size: 15 residues. Germline values: CDR1 SGHKS, CDR2 YYEKEE (reference sequence). CDR3 bases: TGTGCCAGCAGCCCCTGGGGGGGATACGGTGGGGAGCAGTACTTC. This codes for CASSPWGGYGGEQYF.

This clone was seen just once. The V gene is TRBV19, the J gene TRBJ1-1; a possible D gene is TRBD1 (5 bases). Germline assignment: CDR1 LNHDA and CDR2 SQIVND (reference sequence). Trimming pared 4 bases from V and 5 bases from J, leaving 17 bases between. The length of the CDR3 is 15 residues. The CDR3 coding sequence is TGTGCCAGTAGTAATCTGGACACCGGCGCTACTGAAGCTTTCTTT. Protein: CASSNLDTGATEAFF.

V is TRBV19 and J is TRBJ1-5; D is ambiguous. The germline gives CDR1 LNHDA, CDR2 SQIVND (reference sequence). This CDR3 comprises 14 residues. V lost 0 bases, J lost 7 bases, and 10 bases lay in between. The CDR3 protein is CASSIEWRNQPQHF. The CDR3 DNA is TGTGCCAGTAGTATAGAGTGGAGAAACCAGCCCCAGCATTTT.